These 2 T cell receptor beta chains originate from one sample sequenced in a study of human T cells and chemical hapten exposure. MiXCR was run by TCRdb on the RACE reads, yielding one entry per CDR3 protein. The sample holds around 100,000 distinct CDR3 sequences; 9.5% to 12% are singletons and the top ten take 3% to 4.5%. Time point noted: patch test 1, 2 weeks after DPC sensitization. Treatment noted: therapeutic diphenylcyclopropenone sensitization with weekly scalp DPC. Specimen: whole blood, collected in connection with sensitization to the hapten diphenylcyclopropenone (DPC). The receptors derive from a woman aged 40 to 50 with alopecia areata. Some clones in this sample may be carry-over from other donors' samples.

This clonotype was seen ten or more times. V usage is TRBV20-1 and J usage is TRBJ2-7, with D tentatively TRBD1 (6 bases). CDR1 is DFQATT and CDR2 is SNEGSKA in the germline V gene (reference sequence). The CDR3 spans 13 residues. With 3 bases removed from V and 5 bases from J, the gap between germline ends came to 14 bases. The DNA of the CDR3 is TGCAGTGCTAGTAGGGCCCCAGGGGACGAGCAGTACTTC. Translating gives CSASRAPGDEQYF.

This clonotype was recorded many times. This chain links TRBV14 with TRBJ2-1, with D unclear. Trimming cost V 4 bases and J 9 bases, with 16 bases left between them. The length of the CDR3 is 14 residues. Germline V gene data show CDR1 as SGHDN and CDR2 as FVKESK. The CDR3 sequence: CASSLRTVKSEQFF. The CDR3 DNA follows: TGTGCCAGCAGCCTTAGAACGGTCAAGAGTGAGCAGTTCTTC.